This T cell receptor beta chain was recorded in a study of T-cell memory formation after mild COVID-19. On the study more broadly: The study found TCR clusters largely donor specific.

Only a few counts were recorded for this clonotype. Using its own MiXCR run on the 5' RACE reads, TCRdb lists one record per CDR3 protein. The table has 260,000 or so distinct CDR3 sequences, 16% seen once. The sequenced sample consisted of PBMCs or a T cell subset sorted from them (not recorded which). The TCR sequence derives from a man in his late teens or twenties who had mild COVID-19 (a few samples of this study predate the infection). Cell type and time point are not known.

The CDR3 spells CSAGVGYEQYF. The CDR3 DNA reads as TGCAGCGCCGGAGTAGGATACGAGCAGTACTTC. The chain combines TRBV29-1 with TRBJ2-7; D unclear. This CDR3 region has 11 residues. Trimming left V 7 bases short and J 4 bases short, with 11 bases between. CDR1 and CDR2 from the germline V gene are SQVTM and ANQGSEA.